This T cell receptor beta chain was found in a study of blood T cell repertoires in COVID-19. Overall study: Sources were T cells, B-cell-depleted T cells, or PBMCs; the material itself was cDNA or gDNA.

This CDR3 comprises 14 residues. The ends were cut back, 1 base at V and 7 bases at J, with 13 bases in the middle. Germline CDR1 reads SGHTA; CDR2 reads FQGTGA. Clones were sequenced by immunoSEQ multiplex PCR, and TCRdb holds only the in-frame ones, with some missing. Of 170,000 or so clones detected, 85% to 90% appear once; the ten largest clones hold 0.7% to 0.9%. The sequence derives from a woman between 18 and 29 years old who had recovered from COVID-19. The sequenced sample consisted of peripheral blood. The chain has TRBV7-3 and TRBJ2-5; a weak D match, TRBD2 (5 bases). The CDR3: CASSLNGGLGTQYF. The CDR3 DNA reads TGTGCCAGCAGCTTAAATGGCGGGTTAGGGACCCAGTACTTC.